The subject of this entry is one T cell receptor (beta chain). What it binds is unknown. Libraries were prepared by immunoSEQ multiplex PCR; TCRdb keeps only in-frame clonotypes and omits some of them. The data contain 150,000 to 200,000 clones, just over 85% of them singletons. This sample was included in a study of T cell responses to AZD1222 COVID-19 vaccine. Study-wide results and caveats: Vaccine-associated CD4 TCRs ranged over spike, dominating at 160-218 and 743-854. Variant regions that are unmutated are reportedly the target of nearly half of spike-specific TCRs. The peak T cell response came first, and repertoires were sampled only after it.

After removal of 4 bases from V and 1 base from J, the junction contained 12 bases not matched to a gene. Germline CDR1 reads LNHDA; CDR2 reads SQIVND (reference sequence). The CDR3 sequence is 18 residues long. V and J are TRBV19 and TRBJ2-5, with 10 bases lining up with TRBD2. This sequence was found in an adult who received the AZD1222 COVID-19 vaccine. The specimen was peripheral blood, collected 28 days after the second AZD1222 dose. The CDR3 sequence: CASSTERLAGALQETQYF. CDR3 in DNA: TGTGCCAGTAGTACCGAGAGGCTAGCGGGGGCCCTCCAAGAGACCCAGTACTTC.